The rows below give T cell receptor beta chains drawn from one sample of a study of CD8+ T cells in alopecia areata. Profiling relied on immunoSEQ multiplex PCR, and the TCRdb table lists in-frame clones only, not all of them. The sample carries roughly 100,000 clones, approximately 60% recorded once. Sample: CD4+ T cells sorted from blood. These receptors were collected from a human donor in good health. Both conserved end residues are part of each CDR3. D genes are given only for firm matches. Clone size is given for some rows only: seen once, a few or many times, or a class if the clone is expanded.

V	size	J	D	CDR3	DNA
TRBV5-1	NA	TRBJ2-5	NA	CASSLAETQYF	TGCGCCAGCAGCTTGGCGGAGACCCAGTACTTC
TRBV25-1	NA	TRBJ1-6	TRBD1	CASSESGRGFHNSPLHF	TGTGCCAGCAGTGAATCGGGCAGGGGGTTCCATAATTCACCCCTCCACTTT
TRBV5-1	NA	TRBJ2-5	TRBD1	CASSSGTGQETQYF	TGCGCCAGCAGCTCCGGGACAGGCCAAGAGACCCAGTACTTC
TRBV9	few	TRBJ2-5	NA	CASSVGGIDQETQYF	TGTGCCAGCAGCGTAGGGGGAATCGACCAAGAGACCCAGTACTTC
TRBV12-5	NA	TRBJ2-2	NA	CASGLASLNTGELFF	TGTGCTAGTGGTCTCGCCAGTTTGAACACCGGGGAGCTGTTTTTT
TRBV19	few	TRBJ1-4	NA	CASRRRQDPNEKLFF	TGTGCCAGTAGAAGAAGACAGGATCCTAATGAAAAACTGTTTTTT
TRBV7-3	NA	TRBJ2-2	NA	CASSPSGRGRGELFF	TGTGCCAGCAGCCCTTCGGGCAGAGGTCGCGGGGAGCTGTTTTTT
TRBV6-5	NA	TRBJ2-5	TRBD1	CASSSSGTGETQYF	TGTGCCAGCAGTTCCTCAGGGACAGGAGAGACCCAGTACTTC
TRBV7-6	NA	TRBJ2-5	NA	CASSLMGIQETQYF	TGTGCCAGCAGCTTAATGGGGATCCAAGAGACCCAGTACTTC
TRBV27	few	TRBJ2-1	NA	CASSPPGGYNEQFF	TGTGCCAGCAGTCCACCGGGCGGCTACAATGAGCAGTTCTTC
TRBV7-2	NA	TRBJ1-2	TRBD1	CASSTDRGWNGYTF	TGTGCCAGCAGCACCGACAGGGGGTGGAATGGCTACACCTTC